The rows below give T cell receptor beta chains drawn from one sample of a study of blood T cell repertoires in COVID-19. The assay was immunoSEQ multiplex PCR, and TCRdb's table has in-frame clones only and misses some. The table shows just under 30,000 clones, with 70% to 80% occurring only once. The material sequenced was peripheral blood. Source of these receptors: a woman between 70 and 85 years old with acute or convalescent COVID-19. The CDR3 runs from the conserved cysteine through the conserved F or W. Each record gives: V gene, clone size, D gene, J gene, CDR3 DNA, CDR3 protein. A D gene is named only where the DNA matches it firmly. Size tells how often a clone was seen (once, few, many) or the class of an expanded clone, and some rows leave it out.

TRBV7-9	.	TRBD1	TRBJ2-7	TGTGCCAGCGTTCGGGATATCCGGGACAGGGCTTACGAGCAGTACTTC	CASVRDIRDRAYEQYF
TRBV28	few	.	TRBJ2-7	TGTGCCAGCAGTTTGGGAGGACACACCTACGAGCAGTACTTC	CASSLGGHTYEQYF
TRBV4-3	.	.	TRBJ1-2	TGCGCCAGCAGCCAAGACACGGGAAGTTATGGCTACACCTTC	CASSQDTGSYGYTF
TRBV3-1/TRBV3-2	once	.	TRBJ1-5	TGTGCCAGCAGCCAGACCGCGGGGTCTCAGCCCCAGCATTTT	CASSQTAGSQPQHF
TRBV21-1	few	.	TRBJ2-3	TGTGCCAGCAGCAAGGGAGCGGGGGTGAACACAGATACGCAGTATTTT	CASSKGAGVNTDTQYF
TRBV30	.	TRBD2	TRBJ2-1	TGTGCCGGGAGACGGGGGGGAGCTTACAATGAGCAGTTCTTC	CAGRRGGAYNEQFF
TRBV9	.	TRBD1	TRBJ1-3	TGTGCCAGCAGCGTCGGACAGGGCCTCTCTGGAAACACCATATATTTT	CASSVGQGLSGNTIYF
TRBV28	many	TRBD1	TRBJ2-7	TGTGCCAGCAGTTTTTCTCCCGCTACAGGGGGCGCGGGAGAAGGCTACGAGCAGTACTTC	CASSFSPATGGAGEGYEQYF
TRBV6-6	once	TRBD1	TRBJ1-2	TGTGCCAGCAGTCAGACAGGGACCTATGGCTACACCTTC	CASSQTGTYGYTF
TRBV5-1	once	TRBD1	TRBJ1-1	TGCGCCAGCAGCAGTGATGGACAGGCCCAGGATGAAGCTTTCTTT	CASSSDGQAQDEAFF
TRBV25-1	once	TRBD1	TRBJ1-2	TGTGCCAGCAGGACAGGGGGCGCCGGTGGCTACACCTTC	CASRTGGAGGYTF
TRBV5-1	.	TRBD2	TRBJ2-3	TGCGCCAGCAGAATGAGCGGGAGCTTGACAGATACGCAGTATTTT	CASRMSGSLTDTQYF
TRBV19	few	.	TRBJ1-2	TGTGCCAGTAGTGTCGGGTCTCATGGCTACACCTTC	CASSVGSHGYTF
TRBV7-2	.	.	TRBJ2-2	TGTGCCAGCATTCCCGGGACTGGACTTACCGGGGAGCTGTTTTTT	CASIPGTGLTGELFF
TRBV3-1/TRBV3-2	few	.	TRBJ2-7	TGTGCCAGCAGCCTCCCTTGGGGAGGATTCTCCTACGAGCAGTACTTC	CASSLPWGGFSYEQYF
TRBV9	once	.	TRBJ1-5	TGTGCCAGCAGCTCTCCCCAGGGGCCCCAGCATTTT	CASSSPQGPQHF
TRBV7-2	once	TRBD1	TRBJ1-3	TGTGCCAGCACCTTGGACAGGGGTGACACCATATATTTT	CASTLDRGDTIYF
TRBV14	.	.	TRBJ2-5	TGTGCCAGCAGCCAAGTGGGGGGGCCCCAAGAGACCCAGTACTTC	CASSQVGGPQETQYF
TRBV6-5	.	.	TRBJ2-7	TGTGCCAGCGGCAGCCAGGGACATCAAGGCGAGCAGTACTTC	CASGSQGHQGEQYF
TRBV11-2	.	.	TRBJ2-7	TGTGCCAGCAGTCCCTTCGGGAACGAGCAGTACTTC	CASSPFGNEQYF
TRBV5-3	.	TRBD1	TRBJ2-7	TGTGCCAGAAGCCAGCAGTACCGGGACAGTCACACCTACGAGCAGTACTTC	CARSQQYRDSHTYEQYF
TRBV28	.	.	TRBJ2-2	TGTGCCAGCACCCTAAAGGGCCAGGGTTTCGGGGAGCTGTTTTTT	CASTLKGQGFGELFF
TRBV14	.	TRBD1	TRBJ2-1	TGTGCCAGCAGCCAAAGGCCGGGACAGTTAGGCGGTGAGCAGTTCTTC	CASSQRPGQLGGEQFF
TRBV4-2	.	TRBD2	TRBJ2-1	TGTGCCAGCAGCCAATCTAGCGGGAGAAACTATGAGCAGTTCTTC	CASSQSSGRNYEQFF
TRBV5-1	.	TRBD2	TRBJ2-3	TGCGCCAGCAGCTCAGCCGGACTAGCGGGCACAGATACGCAGTATTTT	CASSSAGLAGTDTQYF
TRBV7-3	.	.	TRBJ2-1	TGTGCCAGCAGCCCCGGGGTCCCCGGGTTTCGGAGAAATGAGCAGTTCTTC	CASSPGVPGFRRNEQFF
TRBV9	.	TRBD2	TRBJ2-5	TGTGCCAGCAGCGTAGCGGGGGGGGCGGAGACCCAGTACTTC	CASSVAGGAETQYF
TRBV3-1/TRBV3-2	.	TRBD2	TRBJ2-7	TGTGCCAGCAGCCGAGGACTAGCGGGCCACTACGAGCAGTACTTC	CASSRGLAGHYEQYF
TRBV30	.	TRBD1	TRBJ1-2	TGTGCCTGGAGTGGGAGGGGGACAGGGGTCTATGGCTACACCTTC	CAWSGRGTGVYGYTF
TRBV5-1	.	TRBD1	TRBJ1-2	TGCGCCAGCAGACCGGGACAGGGGTATCGATATTATGGCTACACCTTC	CASRPGQGYRYYGYTF
TRBV20-1	.	TRBD2	TRBJ2-2	TGCAGTGCTAGTTACCCCCGCTCGGGGGGTCGGACCGGGGAGCTGTTTTTT	CSASYPRSGGRTGELFF